The 19 T cell receptor beta chains below all came from one sample that was sequenced in a study of cytomegalovirus exposure and HLA in healthy donors. In the PCR, 60 Vbeta and 13 Jbeta primers were used. Produced via immunoSEQ multiplex PCR; TCRdb's table is partial and in-frame only. The sample has about 59,000 clones, roughly 75% seen once. The sequenced material came from PBMCs. The receptors originated from a young man in good health and CMV-seropositive.

J is TRBJ2-1 and V is TRBV10-3; TRBD1 aligns across 8 bases. V lost 8 bases, J lost 7 bases, and 4 bases stayed unmatched. The CDR3 is 12 residues long. From germline, CDR1 is ENHRY and CDR2 SYGVKD. CDR3 sequence: CAIGQGRNEQFF. In nucleotides, the CDR3 is TGTGCCATCGGACAGGGTAGGAATGAGCAGTTCTTC.

The chain uses TRBV5-6 and TRBJ2-6, with a possible D match to TRBD1 (6 bases). Trimming left V 4 bases short and J 3 bases short, with 17 bases between. Germline CDR1 SGHDT, CDR2 YYEEEE. This CDR3 is built from 17 residues. The CDR3: CASSPTGYAGGANVLTF. The DNA of the CDR3 is TGTGCCAGCAGCCCGACAGGCTATGCTGGTGGGGCCAACGTCCTGACTTTC. The full variable domain, with the rest looked up from reference TRBV5-6 and TRBJ2-6, is DAGVTQSPTHLIKTRGQQVTLRCSPKSGHDTVSWYQQALGQGPQFIFQYYEEEERQRGNFPDRFSGHQFPNYSSELNVNALLLGDSALYLCASSPTGYAGGANVLTFGAGSRLTVL.

This clone was detected once. CDR3 sequence reads: CATRGWTGELFF. The CDR3 coding sequence is TGTGCCACAAGGGGGTGGACCGGGGAGCTGTTTTTT. The chain has TRBV28 and TRBJ2-2; TRBD1 is a possible D gene (6 bases). Germline V gene sequence: CDR1 MDHEN, CDR2 SYDVKM. V lost 10 bases and J lost 5, with 11 bases in between. This CDR3 has 12 amino acids.

The chain is built from TRBV29-1 and TRBJ1-5; the D is unclear. CDR1 and CDR2 (germline): SQVTM, ANQGSEA. The CDR3 runs to 14 residues. Trimming removed 6 bases at V and 1 base at J, with 13 bases between. Here the CDR3 reads CSVSAGLSNQPQHF. The CDR3 region has the DNA TGCAGCGTGTCCGCGGGGTTAAGCAATCAGCCCCAGCATTTT.

The J gene is TRBJ2-2, the V gene TRBV4-2, with a tentative D call TRBD1 (5 bases). V lost 9 bases to trimming and J lost 5 bases, with 16 bases between them. The CDR3 consists of 14 residues. CDR1 and CDR2 (germline): LGHNA, YNFKEQ. This CDR3 is CASSETESTGELFF. DNA for the CDR3: TGTGCCAGTTCTGAGACAGAAAGTACCGGGGAGCTGTTTTTT.

This clone occurred a few times. The V gene is TRBV5-4, the J gene TRBJ1-2; no definite D call. CDR3 length equals 14 residues. The ends were cut back, 3 bases at V and 6 bases at J, with 15 bases in the middle. Germline loops: CDR1 SGHNT, CDR2 YYREEE (reference sequence). Here the CDR3 reads CASSSEAYPNGYTF. The CDR3 DNA follows: TGTGCCAGCAGCTCCGAAGCGTACCCAAATGGCTACACCTTC.

V is TRBV4-1 and J is TRBJ1-2, with D possibly being TRBD1 (5 bases). Germline CDR1 reads MGHRA; CDR2 reads YSYEKL. The CDR3 covers 16 residues. V was cut by 1 base and J by 4 bases, with 16 bases left in between. The CDR3 sequence is CASSQGGGEGPYGYTF. The CDR3 DNA is TGCGCCAGCAGCCAAGGGGGAGGCGAGGGGCCCTATGGCTACACCTTC.

The rearrangement links TRBV4-2 to TRBJ1-4; D might be TRBD1 (6 bases). CDR3 length: 18 residues. V lost 1 base and J 3 bases, leaving 18 bases between the germline ends. Germline CDR1 is LGHNA and CDR2 is YNFKEQ. Here the CDR3 reads CASSQGTQGLGSNEKLFF. The DNA of the CDR3 is TGTGCCAGCAGCCAAGGAACTCAGGGGCTGGGCTCTAATGAAAAACTGTTTTTT.

This chain connects TRBV5-6 to TRBJ1-5, with D unresolved. This CDR3 has 17 amino acids. The germline gives CDR1 SGHDT, CDR2 YYEEEE. The V gene lost 0 bases and the J gene lost 7 bases, with 20 bases spanning the gap. Here the CDR3 reads CASSLGRGGGSGQPQHF. The CDR3 DNA follows: TGTGCCAGCAGCTTGGGACGGGGAGGAGGGTCTGGCCAGCCCCAGCATTTT. The variable domain in full, with the rest retrieved from reference TRBV5-6 and TRBJ1-5, is DAGVTQSPTHLIKTRGQQVTLRCSPKSGHDTVSWYQQALGQGPQFIFQYYEEEERQRGNFPDRFSGHQFPNYSSELNVNALLLGDSALYLCASSLGRGGGSGQPQHFGDGTRLSIL.

V and J are TRBV5-4 and TRBJ2-7, with 7 bases fitting TRBD1. CDR1 and CDR2 from the germline V gene are SGHNT and YYREEE (reference sequence). CDR3 length equals 14 residues. The trim removed 2 bases at V and 8 bases at J, leaving 10 bases unmatched. CDR3 residues: CASSFSTGECKQYF. Written as DNA, the CDR3 is TGTGCCAGCAGCTTTTCCACAGGGGAGTGTAAGCAGTACTTC.

This chain links TRBV6-4 with TRBJ1-6, with a possible D match to TRBD1 (5 bases). This CDR3 has 16 amino acids. The germline CDR1 and CDR2 sequences are MRHNA and SNTAGT. Trimming took off 6 bases at V and 5 bases at J, with 17 bases between the two ends. The CDR3 sequence: CASRRTTQANNSPLHF. DNA for the CDR3: TGTGCCAGCAGACGGACAACCCAGGCCAATAATTCACCCCTCCACTTT.

The CDR3 nucleotides read TGTGCCAGCCTTCGCGATCTTTCCTATGGCTACACCTTC. Translated: CASLRDLSYGYTF. The V gene is TRBV5-8, the J gene TRBJ1-2; no reliable D call. The CDR3 has 13 residues. Germline CDR1 reads SGHTS; CDR2 reads YDEGEE. Trimming shortened V by 7 bases and J by 4 bases, and 14 bases separated the two germline ends.

CDR3 DNA sequence: TGTGCCAGCAGCTTAGCGACAGGGGAAGGGGTGAACACCTTC. Encoded protein: CASSLATGEGVNTF. The chain is built from TRBV7-9 and TRBJ1-2; TRBD1 matches 8 bases. After removal of 0 bases from V and 12 bases from J, the junction contained 9 bases not matched to a gene. The CDR3 extends over 14 amino acids. Germline assignment: CDR1 SEHNR and CDR2 FQNEAQ (reference sequence).

The chain uses TRBV5-4 and TRBJ2-7, with D possibly TRBD1 on 5 matching bases. The CDR3 has 13 amino acids. The V end lost 2 bases, the J end lost 5 bases, and 11 bases lay between the germline ends. Germline-derived CDR1 and CDR2 are SGHNT and YYREEE (reference sequence). The CDR3 loop is CASSFIRADEQYF. CDR3 DNA sequence: TGTGCCAGCAGCTTTATCAGGGCCGACGAGCAGTACTTC.

The DNA for the CDR3 is TGTGCCTGGGGCACAGGTGGGCAGTACTTC. Amino acids: CAWGTGGQYF. The rearrangement links TRBV30 to TRBJ2-7; TRBD1 might be the D (5 bases). CDR1 and CDR2 from the germline V gene are GTSNPN and SVGIG (reference sequence). V shed 5 bases and J shed 9 bases, with 11 bases lying between them. This CDR3 spans 10 amino acids.

CDR3 in amino acids: CASTLSGIGNQPQHF. CDR3 DNA sequence: TGTGCCAGTACCTTGTCGGGGATCGGCAATCAGCCCCAGCATTTT. The J gene is TRBJ1-5, the V gene TRBV19, with D unresolved. The V gene's germline CDR1 is LNHDA and CDR2 SQIVND (reference sequence). The CDR3 runs to 15 residues. V lost 7 bases to trimming and J lost 2 bases, with 15 bases between them.

This chain connects TRBV18 to TRBJ2-1, with a possible D match to TRBD2 (6 bases). Deletions cut 11 bases from V and 4 bases from J, with 18 bases between. This CDR3 spans 14 amino acids. Germline lookup yields CDR1 KGHSH and CDR2 LQKENI. The CDR3 here is CAGVAATLYNEQFF. In nucleotides, the CDR3 is TGTGCCGGGGTAGCGGCTACCCTATACAATGAGCAGTTCTTC.

The chain uses TRBV25-1 and TRBJ1-3; the D gene is possibly TRBD1 (5 bases). CDR1 and CDR2 from the germline V gene are MGHDK and SYGVNS. Trimming left V 3 bases short and J 0 bases short, with 12 bases between. This CDR3 has 16 residues. In DNA form, the CDR3 reads TGTGCCAGCAGTGATAGGGGCCTAAGCTCTGGAAACACCATATATTTT. Protein: CASSDRGLSSGNTIYF. Based on the CDR3 plus reference TRBV25-1 and TRBJ1-3, the full variable domain is EADIYQTPRYLVIGTGKKITLECSQTMGHDKMYWYQQDPGMELHLIHYSYGVNSTEKGDLSSESTVSRIRTEHFPLTLESARPSHTSQYLCASSDRGLSSGNTIYFGEGSWLTVV.

The chain couples TRBV30 to TRBJ1-1, with 9 bases identical to TRBD1. V lost 8 bases and J lost 6; bases outside the gene matches: 10. This CDR3 spans 13 amino acids. Germline CDR1 and CDR2: GTSNPN and SVGIG (reference sequence). CDR3 region: CAGDRDRDAEAFF. DNA of the CDR3: TGTGCCGGAGACCGGGACAGGGACGCTGAAGCTTTCTTT.